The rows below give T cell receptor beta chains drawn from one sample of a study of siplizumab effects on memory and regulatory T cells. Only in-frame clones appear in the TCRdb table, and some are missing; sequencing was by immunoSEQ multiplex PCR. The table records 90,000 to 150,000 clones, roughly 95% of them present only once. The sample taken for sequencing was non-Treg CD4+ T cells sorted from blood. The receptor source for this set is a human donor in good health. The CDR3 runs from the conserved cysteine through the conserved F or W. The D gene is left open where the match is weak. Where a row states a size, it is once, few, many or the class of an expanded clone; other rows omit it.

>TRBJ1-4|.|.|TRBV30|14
TGTGCCTGGAGTGTAGCGGGCAGGGAAGTAAAACTGTTTTTT
CAWSVAGREVKLFF
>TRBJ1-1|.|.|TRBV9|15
TGTGCCAGCAGCGTAGGGTCGCAGGCGAACACTGAAGCTTTCTTT
CASSVGSQANTEAFF
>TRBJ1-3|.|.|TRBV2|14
TGTGCCAGCAGCCTAGGGACTTCTGGAAACACCATATATTTT
CASSLGTSGNTIYF
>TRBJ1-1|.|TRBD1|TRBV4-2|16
TGTGCCAGCAGCCAATCAGGGACAGGGCGAACCCCTGAAGCTTTCTTT
CASSQSGTGRTPEAFF
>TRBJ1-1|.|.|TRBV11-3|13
TGTGCCAGCAGCATTACAGCGAACACTGAAGCTTTCTTT
CASSITANTEAFF
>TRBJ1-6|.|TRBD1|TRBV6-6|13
TGTGCCAGCAGCCGACCCCAGGGGGAACCCCTCCACTTT
CASSRPQGEPLHF
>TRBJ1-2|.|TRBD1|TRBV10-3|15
TGTGCCATCAGTTCCGGGACAGGGGACCTCTATGGCTACACCTTC
CAISSGTGDLYGYTF
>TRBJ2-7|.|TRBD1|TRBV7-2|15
TGTGCCAGCAGTCAGACCGGGACAGTCTCCTACGAGCAGTACTTC
CASSQTGTVSYEQYF
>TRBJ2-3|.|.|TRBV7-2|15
TGTGCCAGCAGCCTATATCAGACGTACACAGATACGCAGTATTTT
CASSLYQTYTDTQYF
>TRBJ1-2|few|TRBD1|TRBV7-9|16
TGTGCCACCCAAGGACAGGGGGCGCATGAAGGCTATGGCTACACCTTC
CATQGQGAHEGYGYTF
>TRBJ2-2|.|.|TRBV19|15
TGTGCCAGTAGTATAGTAGAGAGGGGAACCGGGGAGCTGTTTTTT
CASSIVERGTGELFF
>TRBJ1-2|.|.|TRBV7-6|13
TGTGCCAGCAGCTTTGACCCTAACTATGGCTACACCTTC
CASSFDPNYGYTF
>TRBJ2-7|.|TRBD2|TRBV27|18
TGTGCCAGCAGGCTGCAGGGGGGACTAGCGGGGGTGTCCTACGAGCAGTACTTC
CASRLQGGLAGVSYEQYF
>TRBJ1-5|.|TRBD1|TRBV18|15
TGTGCCAGCTCACAGGGACAGAATAGCAATCAGCCCCAGCATTTT
CASSQGQNSNQPQHF
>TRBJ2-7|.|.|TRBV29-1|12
TGCAGCGTTGAGGACAGAGCTTACGAGCAGTACTTC
CSVEDRAYEQYF
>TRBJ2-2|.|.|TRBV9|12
TGTGCCAGCAGTCATAGTACCGGGGAGCTGTTTTTT
CASSHSTGELFF
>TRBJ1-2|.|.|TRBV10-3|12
TGTGCCATCGACGGCGGGGTAGGGGGCTACACCTTC
CAIDGGVGGYTF
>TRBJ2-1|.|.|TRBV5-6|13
TGTGCCAGCCGGCGACGGGACGACAATGAGCAGTTCTTC
CASRRRDDNEQFF
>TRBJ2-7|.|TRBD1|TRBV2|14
TGTGCCGTTCGACCTACAGGGGGCGCCTACGAGCAGTACTTC
CAVRPTGGAYEQYF
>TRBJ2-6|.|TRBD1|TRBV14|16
TGTGCCAGCAGCCAAACAGGGGGCGCTGGGGCCAACGTCCTGACTTTC
CASSQTGGAGANVLTF
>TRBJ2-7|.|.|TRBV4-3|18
TGCGCCAGCAGCCAAGAACGTAGGGAAGGGGGTCCCTACTACGAGCAGTACTTC
CASSQERREGGPYYEQYF
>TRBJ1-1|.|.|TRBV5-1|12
TGCGCCAGCAGCCGCCCAGGTCCTGAAGCTTTCTTT
CASSRPGPEAFF
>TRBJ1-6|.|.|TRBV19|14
TGTGCCAGTAGGATAGGCAGGGTGGGTTCACCCCTCCACTTT
CASRIGRVGSPLHF
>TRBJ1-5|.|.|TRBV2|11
TGTGCCAGCAGCGTTGATCAGCCCCAGCATTTT
CASSVDQPQHF
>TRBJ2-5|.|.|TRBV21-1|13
TGTGCCAGCACGGGACTATGGTTAGAGACCCAGTACTTC
CASTGLWLETQYF
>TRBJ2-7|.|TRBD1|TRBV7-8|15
TGTGCCAGCAGCTCCACCGAAACAGGGGTCTACGAGCAGTACTTC
CASSSTETGVYEQYF
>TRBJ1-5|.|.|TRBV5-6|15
TGTGCCAGCAGCTCGTCGATTGGGGCTGGGCAGCCCCAGCATTTT
CASSSSIGAGQPQHF
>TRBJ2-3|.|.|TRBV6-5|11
TGTGCCAGCATTCGAGGAGATACGCAGTATTTT
CASIRGDTQYF
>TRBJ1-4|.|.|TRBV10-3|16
TGTGCCATCAGTGCGGGGTTAAGTGCAACTAATGAAAAACTGTTTTTT
CAISAGLSATNEKLFF
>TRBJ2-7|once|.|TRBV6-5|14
TGTGCCAGCAGTTACTCACGGCAGCACTACGAGCAGTACTTC
CASSYSRQHYEQYF
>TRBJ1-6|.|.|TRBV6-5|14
TGTGCCAGCAGTTATGGGGGAAGTTATTCACCCCTCCACTTT
CASSYGGSYSPLHF
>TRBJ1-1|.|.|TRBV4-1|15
TGCGCCAGCAGCCCCCCGGGCCCCCTAAGGGCTGAAGCTTTCTTT
CASSPPGPLRAEAFF
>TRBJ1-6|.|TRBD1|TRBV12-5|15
TGTGCTAGTGGGACCTCCGACAGGGACAATTCACCCCTCCACTTT
CASGTSDRDNSPLHF
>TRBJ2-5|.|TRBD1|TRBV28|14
TGTGCCAGCAAGGTGGGGACAGGGGTAGAGACCCAGTACTTC
CASKVGTGVETQYF
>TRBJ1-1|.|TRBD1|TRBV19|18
TGTGCCAGTATGAGGGACAGGCGACACCACGCGATGAACACTGAAGCTTTCTTT
CASMRDRRHHAMNTEAFF
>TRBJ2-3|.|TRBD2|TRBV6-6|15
TGTGCCAGCAGATCACGGGGGGGCCGAGGAGATACGCAGTATTTT
CASRSRGGRGDTQYF
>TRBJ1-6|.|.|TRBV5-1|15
TGCGCCAGCAGCTTGGGGGGACAAGCTTTTTCACCCCTCCACTTT
CASSLGGQAFSPLHF
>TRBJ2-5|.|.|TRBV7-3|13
TGTGCCAGCAGCTTCTCCTATTTAGAGACCCAGTACTTC
CASSFSYLETQYF
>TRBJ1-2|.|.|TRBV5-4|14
TGTGCCAGCAGCTTCCCGACAGCTAACTATGGCTACACCTTC
CASSFPTANYGYTF
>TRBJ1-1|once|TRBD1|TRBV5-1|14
TGCGCCAGCAGCGGCGGGACAGAGAACACTGAAGCTTTCTTT
CASSGGTENTEAFF
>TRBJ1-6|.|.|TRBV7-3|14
TGTGCCAGCAGCCTAGGACCGACGAATTCACCCCTCCACTTT
CASSLGPTNSPLHF
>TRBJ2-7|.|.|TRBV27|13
TGTGCCAGCCGTGCTAGAAACGCCTACGAGCAGTACTTC
CASRARNAYEQYF
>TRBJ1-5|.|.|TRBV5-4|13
TGTGCCAGCAGCTATAGCGAAAGGCAGCCCCAGCATTTT
CASSYSERQPQHF
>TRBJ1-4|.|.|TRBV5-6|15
TGTGCCAGCAGCCCGGAGGGTCAGAAAGGAGAAAAACTGTTTTTT
CASSPEGQKGEKLFF
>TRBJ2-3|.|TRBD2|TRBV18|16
TGTGCCAGCTCACCACGACTAGCGGGTTGGGAAGATACGCAGTATTTT
CASSPRLAGWEDTQYF
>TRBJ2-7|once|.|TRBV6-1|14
TGTGCCAGCAGTGAAGCGCGAGTACAGGGCGAGCAGTACTTC
CASSEARVQGEQYF
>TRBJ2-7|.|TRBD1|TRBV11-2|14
TGTGCCAGCAGCTTAGAAAGGGGGCGGAACGAGCAGTACTTC
CASSLERGRNEQYF
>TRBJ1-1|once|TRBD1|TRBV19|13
TGTGCCAGTATCGGGACAGGGCGGGTTGAAGCTTTCTTT
CASIGTGRVEAFF
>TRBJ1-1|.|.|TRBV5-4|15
TGTGCCAGCAGCTTGCCAGCGACAGGAAACACTGAAGCTTTCTTT
CASSLPATGNTEAFF
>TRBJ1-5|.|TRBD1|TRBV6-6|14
TGTGCCAGCAGGGGACAGGGCGAAAATCAGCCCCAGCATTTT
CASRGQGENQPQHF
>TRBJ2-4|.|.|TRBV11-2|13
TGTGCCAGCAGCTTTTACGGCGAAAACATTCAGTACTTC
CASSFYGENIQYF
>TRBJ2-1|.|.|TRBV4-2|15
TGTGCCAGCAGCGAACGGTCCAACTCCTACAATGAGCAGTTCTTC
CASSERSNSYNEQFF
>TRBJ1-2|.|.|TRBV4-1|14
TGCGCCAGCAGTCCCATGGGAGCTAACTATGGCTACACCTTC
CASSPMGANYGYTF
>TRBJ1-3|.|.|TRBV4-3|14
TGCGCCAGCAGCCAACTGTCGGCTGGAAACACCATATATTTT
CASSQLSAGNTIYF
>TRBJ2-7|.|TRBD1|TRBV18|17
TGTGCCAGCTCACCACTGAGGCCTGGGACAGGGACCTACGAGCAGTACTTC
CASSPLRPGTGTYEQYF